Each of the 2 T cell receptor beta chains below was sequenced from the same sample in a study of T cell responses to AZD1222 COVID-19 vaccine. Libraries were prepared by immunoSEQ multiplex PCR; TCRdb keeps only in-frame clonotypes and omits some of them. The data show over 75,000 clones, around 87% seen once. The material was peripheral blood, obtained 28 days after the second AZD1222 dose. The receptors shown here come from an adult who received the AZD1222 COVID-19 vaccine.

The V call is TRBV3-1 (or the pseudogene TRBV3-2), the J call TRBJ1-1; tentative D call: TRBD1 (5 bases). The CDR3 runs 13 residues. V was trimmed by 0 bases and J by 10 bases, leaving 12 bases between them. The germline V gene encodes CDR1 LGHDT and CDR2 YNNKEL (reference sequence). CDR3 sequence reads: CASSQDRVYAAFF. In nucleotides, the CDR3 is TGTGCCAGCAGCCAAGACAGGGTCTATGCAGCTTTCTTT.

This clone was seen a single time. The chain couples TRBV7-9 to TRBJ2-5; 9 bases align to TRBD1. The V gene end was trimmed by 5 bases and the J gene end by 5 bases; junction bases not matched to a gene: 9. Germline V gene data show CDR1 as SEHNR and CDR2 as FQNEAQ (reference sequence). The CDR3 covers 15 residues. This CDR3 reads CASSPGQGFRETQYF. Here the CDR3 DNA reads TGTGCCAGCAGCCCGGGACAGGGATTTAGGGAGACCCAGTACTTC.